A selection of T cell receptor beta chains follows, all from one sample in a study of T cell responses to AZD1222 COVID-19 vaccine. TCRdb keeps only in-frame clones here, not all; method: immunoSEQ multiplex PCR. The sample consists of 120,000 to 150,000 clones, over 75% of them appearing once. The sequenced sample was peripheral blood, obtained 28 days after the second dose of the MenACWY control vaccine. All receptors come from an adult who received the MenACWY meningococcal vaccine as a control. Each CDR3 is given without its conserved first and last residue.

j_gene: TRBJ2-4; v_gene: TRBV15; CDR3aa: ATSTRTGLNIQY
j_gene: TRBJ2-3; v_gene: TRBV5-8; CDR3aa: ASSQGTSRSTDTQY
j_gene: TRBJ2-3; v_gene: TRBV6-2/TRBV6-3; CDR3aa: ASSYAGLAGGPDTQY
j_gene: TRBJ1-1; v_gene: TRBV29-1; CDR3aa: SSGRWDTEAF
j_gene: TRBJ2-1; v_gene: TRBV19; CDR3aa: ASSIASGEQF
j_gene: TRBJ2-3; v_gene: TRBV27; CDR3aa: ASSLSGLASDTQY
j_gene: TRBJ1-1; v_gene: TRBV10-3; CDR3aa: AISAAINTEAF
j_gene: TRBJ2-5; v_gene: TRBV6-2/TRBV6-3; CDR3aa: ASSNRGRGQETQY
j_gene: TRBJ1-1; v_gene: TRBV6-2/TRBV6-3; CDR3aa: ASSYFRQALNTEAF
j_gene: TRBJ1-1; v_gene: TRBV18; CDR3aa: ASSQSGSGKNTEAF
j_gene: TRBJ2-5; v_gene: TRBV19; CDR3aa: ASSPRQGAVTQY
j_gene: TRBJ1-2; v_gene: TRBV6-5; CDR3aa: ASRRQGVNYGYT
j_gene: TRBJ2-1; v_gene: TRBV7-9; CDR3aa: ASRARGLQDEQF
j_gene: TRBJ2-3; v_gene: TRBV3-1/TRBV3-2; CDR3aa: ASSLHSGASTDTQY
j_gene: TRBJ1-1; v_gene: TRBV6-5; CDR3aa: ASTAPGRNTEAF
j_gene: TRBJ1-1; v_gene: TRBV6-4; CDR3aa: ASSVKMNTEAF
j_gene: TRBJ2-7; v_gene: TRBV7-2; CDR3aa: ASSLMSRKY
j_gene: TRBJ1-1; v_gene: TRBV30; CDR3aa: AWSGLVYIAEAF
j_gene: TRBJ2-1; v_gene: TRBV7-2; CDR3aa: ASSLVTSGGALNNEQF
j_gene: TRBJ1-4; v_gene: TRBV7-9; CDR3aa: ASSLERQGREKLF
j_gene: TRBJ1-2; v_gene: TRBV18; CDR3aa: ASSPISQRGDGYT
j_gene: TRBJ1-5; v_gene: TRBV7-2; CDR3aa: ASSLGQGAEPQH
j_gene: TRBJ2-2; v_gene: TRBV15; CDR3aa: ATSPGLQVAGELF
j_gene: TRBJ2-5; v_gene: TRBV11-3; CDR3aa: ASSGRGETQY
j_gene: TRBJ1-2; v_gene: TRBV7-3; CDR3aa: ASSLEGAPTNYGYT
j_gene: TRBJ1-2; v_gene: TRBV5-1; CDR3aa: ASRPGQNYGYT
j_gene: TRBJ2-3; v_gene: TRBV5-5; CDR3aa: ASSLVPETTDTQY
j_gene: TRBJ2-5; v_gene: TRBV7-2; CDR3aa: ASIRERGETQY
j_gene: TRBJ1-5; v_gene: TRBV6-5; CDR3aa: ASRNPGGNQPQH
j_gene: TRBJ2-2; v_gene: TRBV4-3; CDR3aa: ASSQDMGDANTGELF
j_gene: TRBJ1-5; v_gene: TRBV25-1; CDR3aa: ASSPMGNSNQPQH
j_gene: TRBJ2-6; v_gene: TRBV24-1; CDR3aa: ATSDPPGPGANVLT
j_gene: TRBJ1-1; v_gene: TRBV29-1; CDR3aa: SGTRTTEAF
j_gene: TRBJ1-5; v_gene: TRBV10-3; CDR3aa: AISESNSGQGGYQPQH
j_gene: TRBJ1-1; v_gene: TRBV5-1; CDR3aa: ASSLGGTNTEAF
j_gene: TRBJ2-6; v_gene: TRBV19; CDR3aa: ASSMSTQTLGANVLT
j_gene: TRBJ2-1; v_gene: TRBV9; CDR3aa: ASSSLTAYNEQF
j_gene: TRBJ2-1; v_gene: TRBV9; CDR3aa: ASSPYREFYEQF
j_gene: TRBJ1-1; v_gene: TRBV11-3; CDR3aa: ASSLTTGFGGAF
j_gene: TRBJ1-2; v_gene: TRBV28; CDR3aa: ASRTSTGKGGYT
j_gene: TRBJ1-2; v_gene: TRBV12-3/TRBV12-4; CDR3aa: ASSPGRYGYT
j_gene: TRBJ2-1; v_gene: TRBV18; CDR3aa: ASSPVGRARSNEQF
j_gene: TRBJ2-2; v_gene: TRBV4-2; CDR3aa: ASSQERGGAGELF
j_gene: TRBJ1-4; v_gene: TRBV11-3; CDR3aa: ASSQRNEKLF
j_gene: TRBJ1-5; v_gene: TRBV6-5; CDR3aa: ASSYTFSGQPQH
j_gene: TRBJ1-5; v_gene: TRBV4-2; CDR3aa: ASSQETAENQPQH
j_gene: TRBJ1-1; v_gene: TRBV6-5; CDR3aa: ASRGRGGTEAF
j_gene: TRBJ1-1; v_gene: TRBV5-1; CDR3aa: ASSRRPPRGNTEAF
j_gene: TRBJ2-7; v_gene: TRBV15; CDR3aa: ATSRDGTDTYEQY
j_gene: TRBJ2-5; v_gene: TRBV2; CDR3aa: ASNAGLAGYETQY
j_gene: TRBJ1-2; v_gene: TRBV6-5; CDR3aa: ASGLHRVDGYT
j_gene: TRBJ1-2; v_gene: TRBV11-3; CDR3aa: ASSFAGNYGYT
j_gene: TRBJ1-4; v_gene: TRBV5-1; CDR3aa: ASMVGPNNEKLF
j_gene: TRBJ1-1; v_gene: TRBV27; CDR3aa: ASRELNTEAF
j_gene: TRBJ2-7; v_gene: TRBV6-2/TRBV6-3; CDR3aa: ASSPTGGASNYEQY
j_gene: TRBJ1-6; v_gene: TRBV30; CDR3aa: AWSVGTHYNSPLH
j_gene: TRBJ1-2; v_gene: TRBV18; CDR3aa: ASSPFNSGTATAYT
j_gene: TRBJ2-2; v_gene: TRBV5-4; CDR3aa: ASSLMQGNTGELF
j_gene: TRBJ2-1; v_gene: TRBV11-3; CDR3aa: ASSRGSSYNEQF